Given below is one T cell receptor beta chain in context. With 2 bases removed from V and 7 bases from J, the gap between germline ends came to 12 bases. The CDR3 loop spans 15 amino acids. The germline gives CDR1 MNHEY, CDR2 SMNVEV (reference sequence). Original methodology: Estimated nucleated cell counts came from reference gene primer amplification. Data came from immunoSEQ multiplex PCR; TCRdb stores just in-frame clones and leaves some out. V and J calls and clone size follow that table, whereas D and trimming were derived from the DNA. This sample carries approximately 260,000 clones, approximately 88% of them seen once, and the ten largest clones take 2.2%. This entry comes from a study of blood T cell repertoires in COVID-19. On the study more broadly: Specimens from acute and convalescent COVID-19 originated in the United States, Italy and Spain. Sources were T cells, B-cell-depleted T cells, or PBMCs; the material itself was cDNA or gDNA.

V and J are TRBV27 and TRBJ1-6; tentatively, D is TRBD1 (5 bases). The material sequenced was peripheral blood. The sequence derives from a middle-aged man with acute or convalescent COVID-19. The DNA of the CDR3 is TGTGCCAGCAGTTTAAAGGGGCCATGGAATTCACCCCTCCACTTT. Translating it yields CASSLKGPWNSPLHF.